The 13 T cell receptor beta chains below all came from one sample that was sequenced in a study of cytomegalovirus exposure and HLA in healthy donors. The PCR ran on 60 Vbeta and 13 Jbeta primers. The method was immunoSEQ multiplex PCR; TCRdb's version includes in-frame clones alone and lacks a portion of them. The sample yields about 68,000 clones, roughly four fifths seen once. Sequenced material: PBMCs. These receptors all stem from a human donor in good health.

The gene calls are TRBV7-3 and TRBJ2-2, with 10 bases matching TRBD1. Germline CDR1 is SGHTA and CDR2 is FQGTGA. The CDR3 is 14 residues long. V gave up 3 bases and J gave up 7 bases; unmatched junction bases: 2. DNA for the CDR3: TGTGCCAGCAGCTTGACAGGGGGCTACGGGGAGCTGTTTTTT. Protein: CASSLTGGYGELFF.

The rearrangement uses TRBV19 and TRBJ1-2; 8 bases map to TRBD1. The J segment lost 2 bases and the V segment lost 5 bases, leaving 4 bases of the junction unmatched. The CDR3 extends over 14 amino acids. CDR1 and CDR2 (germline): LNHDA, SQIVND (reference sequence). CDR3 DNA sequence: TGTGCCAGTAGTCCCGGACAGGGCAACTATGGCTACACCTTC. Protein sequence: CASSPGQGNYGYTF.

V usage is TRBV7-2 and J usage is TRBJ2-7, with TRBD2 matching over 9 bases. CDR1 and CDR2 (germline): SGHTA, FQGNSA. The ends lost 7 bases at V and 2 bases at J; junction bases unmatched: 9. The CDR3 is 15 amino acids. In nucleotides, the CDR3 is TGTGCCAGCACCGAGGGGGCGGGGGGGCCCTACGAGCAGTACTTC. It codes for CASTEGAGGPYEQYF.

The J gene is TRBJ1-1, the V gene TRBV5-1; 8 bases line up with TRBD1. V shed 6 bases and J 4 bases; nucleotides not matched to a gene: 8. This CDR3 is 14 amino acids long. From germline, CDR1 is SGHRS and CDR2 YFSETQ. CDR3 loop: CASTQRGQGTEAFF. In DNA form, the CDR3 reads TGCGCCAGCACCCAACGAGGACAGGGCACTGAAGCTTTCTTT.

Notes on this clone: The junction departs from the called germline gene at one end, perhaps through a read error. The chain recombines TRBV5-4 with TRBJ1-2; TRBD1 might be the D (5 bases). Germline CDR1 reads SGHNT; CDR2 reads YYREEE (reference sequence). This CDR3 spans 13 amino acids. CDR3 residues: CASSPGQIYGYPF. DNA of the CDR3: TGTGCCAGCAGCCCCGGACAAATATATGGCTACCCCTTC.

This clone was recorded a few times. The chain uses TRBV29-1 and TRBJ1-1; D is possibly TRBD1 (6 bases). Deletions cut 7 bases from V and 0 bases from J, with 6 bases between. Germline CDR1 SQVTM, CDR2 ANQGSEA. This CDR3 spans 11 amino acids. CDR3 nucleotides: TGCAGCGGGGACATGAACACTGAAGCTTTCTTT. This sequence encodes CSGDMNTEAFF.

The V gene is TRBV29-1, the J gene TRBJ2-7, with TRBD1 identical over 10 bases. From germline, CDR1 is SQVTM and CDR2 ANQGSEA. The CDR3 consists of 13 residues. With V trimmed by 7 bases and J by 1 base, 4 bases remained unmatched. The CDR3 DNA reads TGCAGCGGCGGGACAGGGGCTTCCTACGAGCAGTACTTC. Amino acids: CSGGTGASYEQYF.

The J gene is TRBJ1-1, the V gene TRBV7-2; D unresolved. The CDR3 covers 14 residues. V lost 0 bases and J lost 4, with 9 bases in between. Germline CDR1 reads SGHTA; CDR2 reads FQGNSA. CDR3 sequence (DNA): TGTGCCAGCAGCTTAGCCGGGGTTAGCACTGAAGCTTTCTTT. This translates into CASSLAGVSTEAFF.

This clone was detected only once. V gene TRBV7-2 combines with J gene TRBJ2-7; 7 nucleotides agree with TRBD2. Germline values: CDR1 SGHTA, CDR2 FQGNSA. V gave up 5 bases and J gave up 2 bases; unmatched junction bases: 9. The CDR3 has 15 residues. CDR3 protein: CASSVGPSGTYEQYF. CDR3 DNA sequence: TGTGCCAGCAGCGTGGGTCCTAGCGGAACCTACGAGCAGTACTTC. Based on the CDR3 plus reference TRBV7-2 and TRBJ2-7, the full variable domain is GAGVSQSPSNKVTEKGKDVELRCDPISGHTALYWYRQSLGQGLEFLIYFQGNSAPDKSGLPSDRFSAERTGGSVSTLTIQRTQQEDSAVYLCASSVGPSGTYEQYFGPGTRLTVT.

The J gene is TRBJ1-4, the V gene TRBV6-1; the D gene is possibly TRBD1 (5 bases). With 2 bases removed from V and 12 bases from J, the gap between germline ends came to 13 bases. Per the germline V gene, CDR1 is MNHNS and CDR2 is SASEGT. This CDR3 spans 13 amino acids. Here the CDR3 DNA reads TGTGCCAGCAGTGAAATTGAGACGGGGGAACTGTTTTTT. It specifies CASSEIETGELFF.

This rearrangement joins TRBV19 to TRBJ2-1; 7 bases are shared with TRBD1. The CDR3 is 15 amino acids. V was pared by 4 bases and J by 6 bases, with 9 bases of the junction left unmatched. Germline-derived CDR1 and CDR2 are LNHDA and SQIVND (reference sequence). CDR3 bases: TGTGCCAGTAGTAGCTCGGGGACAGACCCCAATGAGCAGTTCTTC. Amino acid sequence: CASSSSGTDPNEQFF.

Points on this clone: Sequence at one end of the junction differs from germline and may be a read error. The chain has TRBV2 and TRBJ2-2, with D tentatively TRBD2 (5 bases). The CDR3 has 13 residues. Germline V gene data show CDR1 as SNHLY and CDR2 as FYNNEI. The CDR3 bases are TGTGCCGGAGGAGGCAATAACAACGGGGAGCTGTTTTTT. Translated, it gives CAGGGNNNGELFF.

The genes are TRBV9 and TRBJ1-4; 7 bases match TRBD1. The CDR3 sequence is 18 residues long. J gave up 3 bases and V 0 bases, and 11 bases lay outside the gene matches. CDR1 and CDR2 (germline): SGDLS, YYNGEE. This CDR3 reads CASSVGAGGPSSNEKLFF. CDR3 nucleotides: TGTGCCAGCAGCGTAGGGGCAGGGGGTCCCTCGTCTAATGAAAAACTGTTTTTT.